Listed here is a single T cell receptor beta chain. The data derive from a study of blood T cell repertoires in COVID-19. This CDR3 comprises 16 residues. The V and J ends lost 0 bases and 2 bases, in that order; junction bases with no gene match: 4. CDR1 SGHRS and CDR2 YFSETQ come from the germline V gene. Sequenced by immunoSEQ multiplex PCR; TCRdb stores in-frame clones only, minus some. The table records 30,000 to 45,000 clones, roughly 90% of them present only once. This chain links TRBV5-1 with TRBJ2-2, with TRBD1 matching 7 bases. Sequencing was performed on peripheral blood. The TCR sequence derives from a man aged 65 to 85 with acute or convalescent COVID-19. The chain's CDR3 is CASSLAGTVNTGELFF. The CDR3 DNA sequence: TGCGCCAGCAGCTTGGCCGGGACAGTTAACACCGGGGAGCTGTTTTTT.